The T cell receptor beta chain under discussion was sequenced for a study of brain T cells in children with intractable seizures. As for this clone: The target antigen is unknown.

Germline CDR1 reads MNHEY; CDR2 reads SVGAGI. CDR3 size: 14 residues. V was trimmed by 5 bases and J by 3 bases, leaving 13 bases between them. The data were produced by immunoSEQ multiplex PCR, yet TCRdb's version contains in-frame clones alone and is incomplete. This sample has about 320,000 clones, with 93% found just once. Time point given: blood from clinic visit 5 months post-surgery; TSC patient then seizure free. The sequenced cases were selected for having the highest brain T cell transcript signatures. Patients received at least one anti-epileptic drug before surgery. Study-level points and caveats: Absence of clones before surgery may stem from lower sequencing depth. HCMV serostatus was not known, and viral specificity came from CDR3 similarity only.

The sample here was peripheral blood, taken 5 to 6 months after surgery. V gene TRBV6-5 combines with J gene TRBJ2-5, with unresolved D. This sequence was found in a boy younger than two with tuberous sclerosis and intractable seizures. The CDR3 region is CASSPLIREETQYF. The CDR3 coding sequence is TGTGCCAGCAGTCCCCTTATCCGGGAAGAGACCCAGTACTTC.